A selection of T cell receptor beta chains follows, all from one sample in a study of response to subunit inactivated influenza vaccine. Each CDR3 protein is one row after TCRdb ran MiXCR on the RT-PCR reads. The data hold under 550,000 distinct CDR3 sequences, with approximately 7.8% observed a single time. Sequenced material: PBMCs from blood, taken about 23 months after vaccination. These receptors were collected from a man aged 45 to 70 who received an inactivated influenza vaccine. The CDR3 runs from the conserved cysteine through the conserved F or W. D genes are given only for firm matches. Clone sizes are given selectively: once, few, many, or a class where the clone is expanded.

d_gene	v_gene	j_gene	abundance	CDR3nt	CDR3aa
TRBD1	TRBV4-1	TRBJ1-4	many	TGCGCCAGCAGCCATTCCGGGACAGGCGATGAAAAACTGTTTTTT	CASSHSGTGDEKLFF
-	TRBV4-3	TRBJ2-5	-	TGCGCCAGCAGCCAACTGCCGGGACCGCGAGAGACCCAGTACTTC	CASSQLPGPRETQYF
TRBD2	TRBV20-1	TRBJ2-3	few	TGCAGTGCGGTCTCCGGGACTAGCGGCACAGATACGCAGTATTTT	CSAVSGTSGTDTQYF
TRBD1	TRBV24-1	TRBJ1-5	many	TGTGCCACCAGCTCAACAGGGGAGCAGCCCCAGCATTTT	CATSSTGEQPQHF
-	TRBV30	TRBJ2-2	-	TGTGCCTGGGCTAGTGTGACGGGTTCGAGCACCGGGGAGCTGTTTTTT	CAWASVTGSSTGELFF
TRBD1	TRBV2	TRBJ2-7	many	TGTGCCAGCAGCCGTGGGGACAGGGTGGACGAGCAGTACTTC	CASSRGDRVDEQYF
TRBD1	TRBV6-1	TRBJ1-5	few	TGTGCCAGCGGCCTAGGCCAGGGGGCGCACGGTCAGCCCCAGCATTTT	CASGLGQGAHGQPQHF
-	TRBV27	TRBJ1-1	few	TGTGCCAGCAGTTTATCGAGGATTTCTGAAGCTTTCTTT	CASSLSRISEAFF
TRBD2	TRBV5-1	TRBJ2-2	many	TGCGCCAGCAAAAGCGGGGAGAACACCGGGGAGCTGTTTTTT	CASKSGENTGELFF
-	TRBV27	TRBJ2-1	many	TGTGCCAGCAGTTTATCGTCGCCGTTTGGGTACAATGAGCAGTTCTTC	CASSLSSPFGYNEQFF
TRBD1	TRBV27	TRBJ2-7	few	TGTGCCAGCAGTTTATCGCACAGGGGGGACGAGCAGTACTTC	CASSLSHRGDEQYF
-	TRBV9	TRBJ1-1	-	TGTGCCAGCAGCGTAGTTGCAGGGAAGGATGAAGCTTTCTTT	CASSVVAGKDEAFF